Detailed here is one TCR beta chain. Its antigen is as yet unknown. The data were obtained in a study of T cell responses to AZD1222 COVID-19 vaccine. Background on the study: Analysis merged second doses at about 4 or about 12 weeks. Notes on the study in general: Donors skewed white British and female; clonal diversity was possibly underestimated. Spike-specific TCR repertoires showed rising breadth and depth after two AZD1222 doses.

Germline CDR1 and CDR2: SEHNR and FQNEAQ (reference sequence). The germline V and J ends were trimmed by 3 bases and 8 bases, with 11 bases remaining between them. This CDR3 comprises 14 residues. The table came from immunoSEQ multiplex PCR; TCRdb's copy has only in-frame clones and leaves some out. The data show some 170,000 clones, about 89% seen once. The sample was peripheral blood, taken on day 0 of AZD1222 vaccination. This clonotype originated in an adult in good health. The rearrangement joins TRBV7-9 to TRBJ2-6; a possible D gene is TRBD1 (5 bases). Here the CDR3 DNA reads TGTGCCAGCAGCTTGGACATGCCGCCCAACGTCCTGACTTTC. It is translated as CASSLDMPPNVLTF.